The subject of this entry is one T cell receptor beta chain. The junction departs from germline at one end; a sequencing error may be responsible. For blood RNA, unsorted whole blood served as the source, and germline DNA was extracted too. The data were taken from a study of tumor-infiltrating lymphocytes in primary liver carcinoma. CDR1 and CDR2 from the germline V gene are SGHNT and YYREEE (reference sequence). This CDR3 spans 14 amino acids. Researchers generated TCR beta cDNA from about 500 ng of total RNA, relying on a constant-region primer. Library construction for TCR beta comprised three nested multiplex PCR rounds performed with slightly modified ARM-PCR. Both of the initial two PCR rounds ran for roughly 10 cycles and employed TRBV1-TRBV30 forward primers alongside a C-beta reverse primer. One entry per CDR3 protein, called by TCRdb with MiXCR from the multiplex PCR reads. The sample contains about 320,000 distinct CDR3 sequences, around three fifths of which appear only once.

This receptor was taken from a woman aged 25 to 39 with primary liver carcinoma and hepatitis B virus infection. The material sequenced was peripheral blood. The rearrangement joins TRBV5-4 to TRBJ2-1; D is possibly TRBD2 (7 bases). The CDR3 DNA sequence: TGTACCAGCAGCTTGGAGGGAGGGGGCAATGAGCAGTTCTTC. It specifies CTSSLEGGGNEQFF.